This TCR beta chain was recorded in a study of shared clonotypes between healthy human individuals (TCRdb year 2020). Regarding the study in general: The cohort included three men and two women between 18 and 49 years of age. Per donor, three plates each were used for CD4 naive and CD4 memory, two for CD8 naive, and one for CD8 memory. To increase sequencing depth and limit assay-specific biases, different laboratories used diverse techniques to prepare libraries and sequence TCR repertoires. Between about 0.9 and 10 billion PBMCs per donor were obtained by leukapheresis. The study deeply sequenced blood TCR repertoires of about 5 healthy adults to estimate repertoire size and the extent of clonotype sharing between individuals.

For the CD8 naive samples, CD45RO-negative cells were positively selected for CCR7, yielding a CD45RA+CCR7+ population from which TemRA cells were excluded. Healthy HIV-negative adults with no recently reported acute infections or vaccinations were included as donors. Only Caucasian adults living in Nashville, Tennessee, USA were represented among the donors. Blood was obtained by leukapheresis, after which PBMCs were separated by Ficoll-Histopaque density gradient centrifugation and cryopreserved in liquid nitrogen vapor phase. Purity and quantity of every magnetically sorted T cell population were checked by analytical flow cytometry. Genomic DNA was isolated from each sorted fraction and quantified by UV absorbance on a Nanodrop 2000c. Paper-wide results and their limitations: Larger estimated clonotype richness was generally found for naive subsets than for memory subsets. Because the study included a small number of donors, the genetic and exposure-history diversity represented was limited. When four donors were compared, the shared fraction of clonotypes was about 5% for naive CD4, 3.5% for naive CD8, roughly 2.5% for memory CD4, and around 0.4% for memory CD8. Rarefaction of sorted-subset datasets indicated incomplete sequencing despite the large sequencing depth. Based on pairwise subsampling, the degree of clonotype sharing among donors was expected to be affected by sequencing depth. Compared with non-shared clonotypes, clonotypes shared by all four sorted-subset donors had higher generation probabilities. Sampling was restricted to blood, and TCR repertoires in tissues likely differ from the TCR repertoires found in blood.

Details on this clone: The clone's antigen remains unknown. The input lacks base qualities; no much larger clone sits a single base away.

The CDR3 measures 16 amino acids from cysteine to phenylalanine. Here the CDR3 DNA is all that survives: 48 bases in frame from base 1. Unmatched junction bases come to 9, with V trimmed by 5 bases and J by 5 bases. As encoded in the germline V gene (reference sequence), CDR1 is LNHDA while CDR2 is SQIVND. Using the deep immunoSEQ assay, TCR CDR3 regions were amplified from genomic DNA by multiplex PCR. Genomic DNA extracted from each cell subset was distributed evenly over all wells of several immunoSEQ 96-well plates, and each plate served as one replicate. For sorted subsets, each replicate PCR was loaded with 200 to 250 ng genomic DNA, equivalent to roughly 30,000 T cell genomes. Purified libraries were measured with a Qubit 3.0 fluorometer, size-checked on a Bioanalyzer 2100, and measured again with the KAPA Library Quantification kit. Each immunoSEQ 96-well plate was sequenced on its own single-read 150-cycle Illumina NextSeq 550 flow cell. The source study handled its data this way. Because the immunoSEQ output held only junctional sequences and lacked quality scores, the filtering could not match the filtering applied to full-length reads. Sequences were annotated with PyIR, a Python wrapper for IgBLAST v1.9, using IMGT germline references to assign V/J genes and CDR3. Any read was removed if the V/J assignment was weak (E-value above 1e-6), the CDR3 was missing, or the read contained stop codons, out-of-frame junctions, or ambiguous translated residues. A V3J clonotype was defined by an identical inferred V gene, J gene, and CDR3 amino acid sequence. The percentage overlap between two repertoires was calculated by dividing the number of shared unique clonotypes by the size of the smaller repertoire. RTK rarefaction, the Chao1 estimator, and Recon v2.1 estimates of unobserved clonotypes were used to assess repertoire richness. For all TCRbeta clonotypes obtained by the gDNA method from a few donors, generation probabilities were computed with OLGA. TCRdb re-hosts the immuneACCESS table, in-frame sequences only. Its copies lack some clones; in the studies checked, an unresolved V gene accounts for under half of them, and the cause for the rest is not known. From that table come the V and J calls and clone size; the DNA was used to work out D and trimming. The sample contains about 2.1 million clones, over 85% of them found a single time. Over 1.5% of the sample belongs to the ten largest clones.

The chain employs TRBV19 and TRBJ1-2; 12 middle bases align to TRBD1. Material: naive CD8+ T cells from PBMCs. Read against the paper, the sample's cell subset or site label means: CD45RA+CCR7+. The sequence was collected from a man between 18 and 35 years old in good health. Some clones in this sample may be carry-over from other donors' samples. The CDR3 amino acid sequence is: CASSEIGTGGWYGYTF. The DNA sequence is TGTGCCAGTAGTGAAATAGGGACAGGGGGCTGGTATGGCTACACCTTC.